The source of this TCR beta chain is a study of T-cell reconstitution after alpha-beta-depleted transplantation in children. The CDR3 is 14 amino acids. V was trimmed by 6 bases and J by 0 bases, leaving 11 bases between them. CDR1 is MGHRA and CDR2 is YSYEKL in the germline V gene. Researchers prepared the TCRbeta library using unique molecular identifiers, the study reports. TCRdb fed the PCR reads into MiXCR, producing one record per CDR3 protein. This table has about 340,000 distinct CDR3 sequences, around 15% appearing once. Ten or more counts support this clonotype. Antigen: not known. Study-wide results and limits: T-cell numbers and diversity, one year after transplant, stemmed largely from T cells that were newly produced. Recipient T cells and thymic progenitors that survived were the source of the high TCRbeta diversity seen at day 60 in some patients. Alpha-beta T cells present about two months after transplant were reported to originate from several hundred expanded graft clones.

The chain combines TRBV4-1 with TRBJ1-1, with D maybe TRBD1 (6 bases). The sequence was obtained from a male patient aged 2-9 years who had a stem cell transplant for acute lymphoblastic leukemia, so the T cells may come from the graft donor. The sequencing here drew on PBMCs, mostly from graft donor cells, taken 360 days after TCRalphabeta/CD19-depleted stem cell transplant. For the CDR3, the DNA is TGCGCCAGCAGGAACAGGGTCATGAACACTGAAGCTTTCTTT. It yields the protein CASRNRVMNTEAFF.